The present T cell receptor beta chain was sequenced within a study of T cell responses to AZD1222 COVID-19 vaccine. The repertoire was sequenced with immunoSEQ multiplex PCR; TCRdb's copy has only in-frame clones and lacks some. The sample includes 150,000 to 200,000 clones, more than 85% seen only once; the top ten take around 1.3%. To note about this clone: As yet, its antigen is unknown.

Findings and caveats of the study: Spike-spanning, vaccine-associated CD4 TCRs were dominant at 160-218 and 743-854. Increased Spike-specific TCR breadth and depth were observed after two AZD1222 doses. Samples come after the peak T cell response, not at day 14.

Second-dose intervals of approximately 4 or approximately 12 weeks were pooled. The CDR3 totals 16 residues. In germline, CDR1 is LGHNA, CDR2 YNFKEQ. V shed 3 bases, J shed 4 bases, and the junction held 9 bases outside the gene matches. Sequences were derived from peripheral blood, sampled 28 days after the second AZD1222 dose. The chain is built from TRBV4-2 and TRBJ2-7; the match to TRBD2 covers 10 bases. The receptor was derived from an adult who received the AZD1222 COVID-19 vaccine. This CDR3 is CASSQGTASGSYEQYF. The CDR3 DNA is TGTGCCAGCAGCCAGGGCACGGCTAGCGGGAGTTACGAGCAGTACTTC.